These T cell receptor beta chains were read from a single sample in a study of post-analysis software for immune sequencing data. TCRdb reprocessed the PCR reads via MiXCR and lists one record per CDR3 protein. The sample carries 800,000 to 950,000 distinct CDR3 sequences, approximately 50% recorded once. Sequenced: blood. These receptors originate from a girl aged 10 to 17 with multiple sclerosis. CDR3s include the opening cysteine and the closing phenylalanine or tryptophan. D genes are given only for firm matches. The size field is filled for only some rows; it gives once, few, many or a size class.

clone_size j_call cdr3_length d_call v_call cdr3_aa cdr3_nt
. TRBJ2-6 14 . TRBV10-3 CAISEPQGANVLTF TGTGCCATCAGTGAGCCACAGGGGGCCAACGTCCTGACTTTC
. TRBJ2-1 14 . TRBV20-1 CSASGPEAYNEQFF TGCAGTGCTAGTGGCCCAGAAGCCTACAATGAGCAGTTCTTC
. TRBJ2-3 15 . TRBV4-2 CASSQPGLITDTQYF TGTGCCAGCAGCCAACCGGGACTTATCACAGATACGCAGTATTTT
few TRBJ1-5 12 . TRBV10-3 CAIQGINQPQHF TGTGCCATCCAGGGGATCAATCAGCCCCAGCATTTT
many TRBJ1-4 15 TRBD1 TRBV20-1 CSARKQGVGNEKLFF TGCAGTGCCCGAAAACAGGGGGTGGGAAATGAAAAACTGTTTTTT
. TRBJ2-1 14 . TRBV12-3/TRBV12-4 CASSNQDMENEQFF TGTGCCAGCAGCAACCAAGACATGGAGAATGAGCAGTTCTTC
few TRBJ2-7 15 TRBD2 TRBV20-1 CSARALAGGSYEQYF TGCAGTGCTAGAGCACTAGCGGGAGGGTCCTACGAGCAGTACTTC
few TRBJ2-7 15 TRBD2 TRBV12-3/TRBV12-4 CASVGLAGSVYEQYF TGTGCCAGCGTGGGACTAGCAGGGTCCGTCTACGAGCAGTACTTC
. TRBJ2-1 14 TRBD2 TRBV29-1 CSVEDRRESNEQFF TGCAGCGTTGAAGATCGGCGGGAGAGCAATGAGCAGTTCTTC
. TRBJ2-3 15 . TRBV2 CASSSAQGSADTQYF TGTGCCAGCAGCTCTGCCCAGGGTTCGGCAGATACGCAGTATTTT
. TRBJ2-6 15 . TRBV2 CASSGTASGANVLTF TGTGCCAGCAGTGGGACAGCCTCTGGGGCCAACGTCCTGACTTTC
few TRBJ2-3 16 . TRBV9 CASSVGLGKSADTQYF TGTGCCAGCAGCGTCGGATTGGGCAAGTCGGCGGATACGCAGTATTTT
. TRBJ2-7 14 . TRBV5-1 CASSFLTGTYEQYF TGCGCCAGCAGCTTCCTGACAGGCACCTACGAGCAGTACTTC
. TRBJ2-7 13 . TRBV29-1 CSVMNLLGYEQYF TGCAGCGTTATGAACCTTCTCGGATACGAGCAGTACTTC
. TRBJ2-7 13 . TRBV9 CASSAEGGYEQYF TGTGCCAGCAGCGCAGAGGGGGGCTACGAGCAGTACTTC
. TRBJ2-3 16 TRBD2 TRBV2 CASSKSSGRSTDTQYF TGTGCCAGCAGTAAGAGTAGCGGGAGGAGCACAGATACGCAGTATTTT
few TRBJ2-5 15 TRBD2 TRBV4-1 CASSQGAAGGETQYF TGCGCCAGCAGCCAAGGTGCAGCGGGAGGAGAGACCCAGTACTTC
. TRBJ2-3 14 TRBD1 TRBV6-1 CASSEAGGADTQYF TGTGCCAGCAGTGAAGCAGGGGGCGCAGATACGCAGTATTTT
. TRBJ2-7 12 . TRBV11-2 CASSSFTYEQYF TGTGCCAGCAGCTCCTTTACCTACGAGCAGTACTTC
. TRBJ1-2 14 TRBD1 TRBV5-1 CASKYSGTDYGYTF TGCGCCAGCAAATATTCCGGGACAGACTATGGCTACACCTTC
few TRBJ2-1 19 . TRBV20-1 CSAKRDEELSPVSYNEQFF TGCAGTGCCAAAAGGGACGAAGAGTTGTCCCCCGTCTCCTACAATGAGCAGTTCTTC
few TRBJ1-2 16 TRBD1 TRBV10-3 CAISESWQGENYGYTF TGTGCCATCAGTGAGTCTTGGCAGGGGGAAAACTATGGCTACACCTTC
. TRBJ2-7 15 TRBD1 TRBV27 CASSLGTGGRYEQYF TGTGCCAGCAGTTTAGGGACAGGGGGCCGCTACGAGCAGTACTTC
. TRBJ1-5 11 . TRBV29-1 CSVDSGGYQHF TGCAGCGTTGATTCGGGTGGTTACCAGCATTTT
. TRBJ1-2 16 . TRBV10-3 CAISRNIVPENYGYTF TGTGCCATCAGTCGGAATATAGTTCCTGAGAACTATGGCTACACCTTC
. TRBJ1-1 18 . TRBV7-2 CASSRPGFLELMNTEAFF TGTGCCAGCAGTCGACCAGGGTTTCTTGAACTCATGAACACTGAAGCTTTCTTT
. TRBJ1-6 16 TRBD1 TRBV7-2 CASSLAGRTGGSPLHF TGTGCCAGCAGCTTAGCTGGTAGGACAGGGGGATCACCCCTCCACTTT
. TRBJ2-1 19 TRBD2 TRBV4-1 CASSQIAPQLALSYNEQFF TGCGCCAGCAGTCAAATCGCCCCCCAACTAGCGTTGTCCTACAATGAGCAGTTCTTC
once TRBJ1-2 16 . TRBV29-1 CSVEDRGDPTVLGYTF TGCAGCGTTGAAGATCGCGGGGACCCTACGGTCTTGGGCTACACCTTC
once TRBJ1-1 17 . TRBV14 CARSQDREGRAGTEAFF TGTGCCAGAAGCCAAGATCGAGAGGGCAGGGCGGGCACTGAAGCTTTCTTT
few TRBJ2-7 15 . TRBV29-1 CSALRGTYSYNEQYF TGCAGCGCCCTACGAGGGACCTACTCCTACAATGAGCAGTACTTC
. TRBJ1-1 15 . TRBV5-1 CASSFGSQGYTEAFF TGCGCCAGCAGCTTCGGGAGCCAGGGATACACTGAAGCTTTCTTT
few TRBJ2-3 14 . TRBV2 CASSITSTADTQYF TGTGCCAGCAGTATAACTAGTACGGCAGATACGCAGTATTTT
. TRBJ1-5 13 . TRBV29-1 CSVLRDSNQPQHF TGCAGCGTTCTGCGGGATAGCAATCAGCCCCAGCATTTT
few TRBJ1-2 14 TRBD1 TRBV7-8 CASSLEGTGYGYTF TGTGCCAGCAGCTTAGAAGGGACAGGCTATGGCTACACCTTC
. TRBJ2-7 16 TRBD2 TRBV7-9 CASSAPSGGSFYEQYF TGTGCCAGCAGCGCGCCTAGCGGGGGGTCCTTCTACGAGCAGTACTTC
once TRBJ2-7 11 . TRBV7-2 CASSGFSEQYF TGTGCCAGCAGCGGATTTAGCGAGCAGTACTTC
. TRBJ2-7 15 . TRBV9 CASSAGQHSSYEQYF TGTGCCAGCAGCGCCGGACAGCACAGCTCCTACGAGCAGTACTTC
. TRBJ2-3 14 TRBD2 TRBV5-1 CASSRAGDADTQYF TGCGCCAGCAGCCGGGCGGGAGACGCAGATACGCAGTATTTT
. TRBJ1-2 13 TRBD1 TRBV20-1 CSATDRGTYGYTF TGCAGTGCAACAGACAGGGGTACCTATGGCTACACCTTC
. TRBJ2-3 16 TRBD2 TRBV6-2/TRBV6-3 CASSYSLAGGTDTQYF TGTGCCAGCAGTTACTCCCTAGCGGGGGGGACAGATACGCAGTATTTT
once TRBJ1-5 14 . TRBV5-6 CAGSLAGYNQPQHF TGTGCCGGCAGCTTGGCAGGGTACAATCAGCCCCAGCATTTT
once TRBJ2-1 13 . TRBV3-1 CASSLGTYYEQFF TGTGCCAGCAGTCTGGGAACATACTATGAGCAGTTCTTC
. TRBJ2-5 16 . TRBV10-3 CAISESVQGAQETQYF TGTGCCATCAGTGAGTCAGTTCAGGGAGCACAAGAGACCCAGTACTTC
few TRBJ2-7 13 . TRBV6-5 CASSYLPGDEQYF TGTGCCAGCAGTTACCTTCCAGGGGACGAGCAGTACTTC
few TRBJ2-1 16 TRBD2 TRBV5-1 CASSLGDGRMGNEQFF TGCGCCAGCAGCTTGGGCGACGGGAGGATGGGGAATGAGCAGTTCTTC
. TRBJ2-7 12 TRBD1 TRBV30 CAWVTGGYEQYF TGTGCCTGGGTGACAGGGGGTTACGAGCAGTACTTC
. TRBJ2-1 17 . TRBV20-1 CSARARSAATRDNEQFF TGCAGTGCTAGAGCCCGGTCCGCGGCAACAAGAGACAATGAGCAGTTCTTC
once TRBJ1-1 14 . TRBV20-1 CSATPPGLNTEAFF TGCAGTGCTACCCCCCCGGGGTTGAACACTGAAGCTTTCTTT
. TRBJ1-2 10 . TRBV2 CASYRDGYTF TGTGCCAGCTACAGGGATGGCTACACCTTC
. TRBJ2-1 16 TRBD2 TRBV20-1 CSAIFAGGSTNNEQFF TGCAGTGCGATATTTGCGGGGGGCTCGACTAACAATGAGCAGTTCTTC
. TRBJ1-1 14 TRBD1 TRBV7-9 CASSMGQGNTEAFF TGTGCCAGCAGCATGGGACAGGGGAACACTGAAGCTTTCTTT
. TRBJ2-5 16 TRBD2 TRBV4-2 CASSSPGLAKQETQYF TGTGCCAGCAGCTCTCCGGGACTAGCCAAGCAAGAGACCCAGTACTTC
few TRBJ2-1 16 TRBD2 TRBV29-1 CSVLTRREGSYNEQFF TGCAGCGTTCTAACACGGCGGGAGGGAAGTTACAATGAGCAGTTCTTC
. TRBJ2-7 13 . TRBV5-1 CASTLSGTHEQYF TGCGCCAGCACCCTGAGTGGAACCCACGAGCAGTACTTC
few TRBJ2-7 14 . TRBV20-1 CSASSPQRAYEQYF TGCAGTGCTAGTTCCCCCCAGCGGGCGTACGAGCAGTACTTC
. TRBJ1-1 14 TRBD1 TRBV29-1 CSGEDRTRNTEAFF TGCAGCGGGGAGGACAGGACGAGGAACACTGAAGCTTTCTTT
. TRBJ2-7 11 . TRBV15 CATSDFYEQYF TGTGCCACCAGCGACTTCTACGAGCAGTACTTC